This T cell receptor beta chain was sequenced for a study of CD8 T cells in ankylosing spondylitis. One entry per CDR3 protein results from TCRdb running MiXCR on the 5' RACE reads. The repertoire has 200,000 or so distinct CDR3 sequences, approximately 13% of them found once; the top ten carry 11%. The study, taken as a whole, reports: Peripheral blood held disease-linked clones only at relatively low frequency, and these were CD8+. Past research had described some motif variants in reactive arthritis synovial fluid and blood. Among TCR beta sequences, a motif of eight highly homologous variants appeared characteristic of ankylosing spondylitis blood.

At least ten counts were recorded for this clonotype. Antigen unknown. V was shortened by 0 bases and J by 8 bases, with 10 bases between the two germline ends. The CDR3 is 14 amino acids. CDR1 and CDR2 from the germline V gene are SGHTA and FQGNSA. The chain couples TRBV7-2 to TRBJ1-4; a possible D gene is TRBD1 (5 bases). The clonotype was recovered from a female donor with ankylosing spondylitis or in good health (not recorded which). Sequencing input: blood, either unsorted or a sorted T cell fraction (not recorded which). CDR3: CASSLAGTQEKLFF. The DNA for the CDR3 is TGTGCCAGCAGCTTAGCGGGGACCCAGGAAAAACTGTTTTTT.